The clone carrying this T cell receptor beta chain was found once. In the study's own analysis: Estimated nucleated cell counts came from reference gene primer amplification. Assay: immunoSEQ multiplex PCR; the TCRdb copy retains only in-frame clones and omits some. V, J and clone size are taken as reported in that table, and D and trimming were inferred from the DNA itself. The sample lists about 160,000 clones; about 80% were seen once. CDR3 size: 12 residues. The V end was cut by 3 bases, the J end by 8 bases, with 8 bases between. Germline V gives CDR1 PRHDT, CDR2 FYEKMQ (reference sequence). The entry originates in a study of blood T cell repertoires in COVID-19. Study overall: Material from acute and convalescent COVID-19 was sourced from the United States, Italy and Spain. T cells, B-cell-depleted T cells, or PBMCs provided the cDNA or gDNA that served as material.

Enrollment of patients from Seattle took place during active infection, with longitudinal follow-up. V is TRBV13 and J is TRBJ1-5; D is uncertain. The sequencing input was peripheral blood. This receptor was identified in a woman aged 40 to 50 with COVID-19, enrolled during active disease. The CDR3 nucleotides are TGTGCCAGCAGCTTCGGGTGGGAGCCCCAGCATTTT. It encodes CASSFGWEPQHF.